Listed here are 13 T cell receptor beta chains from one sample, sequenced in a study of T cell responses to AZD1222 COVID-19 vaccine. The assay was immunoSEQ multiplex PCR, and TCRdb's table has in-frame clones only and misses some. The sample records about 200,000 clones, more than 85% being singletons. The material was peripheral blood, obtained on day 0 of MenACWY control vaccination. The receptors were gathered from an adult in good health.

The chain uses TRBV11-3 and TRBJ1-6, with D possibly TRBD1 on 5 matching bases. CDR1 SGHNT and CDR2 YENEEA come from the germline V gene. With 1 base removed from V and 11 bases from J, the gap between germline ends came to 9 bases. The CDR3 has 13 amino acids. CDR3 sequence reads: CASSLGGETPLHF. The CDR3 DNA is TGTGCCAGCAGCTTAGGGGGGGAAACACCCCTCCACTTT. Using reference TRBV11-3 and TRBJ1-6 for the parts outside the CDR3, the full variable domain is EAGVVQSPRYKIIEKKQPVAFWCNPISGHNTLYWYLQNLGQGPELLIRYENEEAVDDSQLPKDRFSAERLKGVDSTLKIQPAELGDSAVYLCASSLGGETPLHFGNGTRLTVT.

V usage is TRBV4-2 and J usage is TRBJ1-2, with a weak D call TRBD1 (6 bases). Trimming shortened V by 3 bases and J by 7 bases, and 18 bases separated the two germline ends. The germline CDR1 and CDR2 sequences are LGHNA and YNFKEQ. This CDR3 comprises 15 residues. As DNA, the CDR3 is TGTGCCAGCAGCCACCTCGGGTCACAGGGCAGTGGCTACACCTTC. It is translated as CASSHLGSQGSGYTF.

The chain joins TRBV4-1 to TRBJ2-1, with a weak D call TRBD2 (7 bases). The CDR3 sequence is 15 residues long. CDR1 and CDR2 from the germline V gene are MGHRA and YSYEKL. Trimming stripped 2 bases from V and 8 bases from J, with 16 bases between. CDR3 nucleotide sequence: TGCGCCAGCAGCCAATCCTCGCGGGGGCGGGATGAGCAGTTCTTC. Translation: CASSQSSRGRDEQFF.

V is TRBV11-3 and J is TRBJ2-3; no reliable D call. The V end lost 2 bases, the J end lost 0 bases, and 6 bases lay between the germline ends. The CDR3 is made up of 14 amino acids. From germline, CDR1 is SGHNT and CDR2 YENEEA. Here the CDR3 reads CASSLTVSTDTQYF. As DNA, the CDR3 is TGTGCCAGCAGCTTAACGGTTAGCACAGATACGCAGTATTTT.

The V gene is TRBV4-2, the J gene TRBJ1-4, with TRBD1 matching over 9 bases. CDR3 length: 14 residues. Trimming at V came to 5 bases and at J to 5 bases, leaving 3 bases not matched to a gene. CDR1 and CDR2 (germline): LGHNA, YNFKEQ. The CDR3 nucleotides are TGTGCCAGCAGCGGACAGGGGCACAATGAAAAACTGTTTTTT. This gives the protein CASSGQGHNEKLFF.

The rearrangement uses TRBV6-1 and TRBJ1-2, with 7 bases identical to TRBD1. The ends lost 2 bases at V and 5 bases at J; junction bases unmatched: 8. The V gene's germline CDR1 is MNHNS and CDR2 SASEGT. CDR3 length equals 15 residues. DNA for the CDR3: TGTGCCAGCAGTGAAATTTCCGGGACAGAATATGGCTACACCTTC. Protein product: CASSEISGTEYGYTF.

For the CDR3, the DNA is TGCAGTGCTAGATCCCGACGGGAAGCTTTCTTT. As protein: CSARSRREAFF. The chain has TRBV20-1 and TRBJ1-1; D is undetermined. The germline V and J ends were trimmed by 2 bases and 8 bases, with 9 bases remaining between them. Germline-derived CDR1 and CDR2 are DFQATT and SNEGSKA (reference sequence). CDR3 size: 11 residues.

The CDR3 nucleotides read TGTGCCAGCAGCTTGGCCTTGCTCAGAGTGGGTAACTATGGCTACACCTTC. This sequence encodes CASSLALLRVGNYGYTF. This chain joins TRBV5-6 and TRBJ1-2; D remains unclear. Trimming cost V 0 bases and J 1 base, with 16 bases left between them. The CDR3 runs 17 residues. Germline V CDR1 and CDR2: SGHDT, YYEEEE.

This CDR3 is CASSLVGVGPLTYEQYF. CDR3 nucleotide sequence: TGTGCCAGCAGCTTAGTAGGGGTAGGGCCTTTAACCTACGAGCAGTACTTC. The chain recombines TRBV7-2 with TRBJ2-7, with D perhaps matching TRBD1 (5 bases). V was cut by 1 base and J by 2 bases, with 18 bases left in between. CDR3 size: 17 residues. CDR1 and CDR2 from the germline V gene are SGHTA and FQGNSA.

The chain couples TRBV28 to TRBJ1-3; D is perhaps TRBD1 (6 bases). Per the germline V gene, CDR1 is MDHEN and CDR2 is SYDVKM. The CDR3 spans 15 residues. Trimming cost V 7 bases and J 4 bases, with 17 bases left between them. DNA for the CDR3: TGTGCCAGCACATGGGGGCGTACAGGGGGAAACACCATATATTTT. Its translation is CASTWGRTGGNTIYF.

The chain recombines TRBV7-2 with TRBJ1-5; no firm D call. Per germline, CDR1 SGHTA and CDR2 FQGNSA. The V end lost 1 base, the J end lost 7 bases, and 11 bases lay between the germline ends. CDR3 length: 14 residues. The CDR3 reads CASSLGSGSQPQHF. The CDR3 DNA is TGTGCCAGCAGCTTAGGTTCGGGAAGCCAGCCCCAGCATTTT. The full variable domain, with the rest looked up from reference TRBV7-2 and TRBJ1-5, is GAGVSQSPSNKVTEKGKDVELRCDPISGHTALYWYRQSLGQGLEFLIYFQGNSAPDKSGLPSDRFSAERTGGSVSTLTIQRTQQEDSAVYLCASSLGSGSQPQHFGDGTRLSIL.

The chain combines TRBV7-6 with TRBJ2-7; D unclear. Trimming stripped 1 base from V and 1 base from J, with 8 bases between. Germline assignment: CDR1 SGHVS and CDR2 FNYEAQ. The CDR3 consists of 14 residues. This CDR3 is CASSLEGRSYEQYF. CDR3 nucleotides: TGTGCCAGCAGCTTAGAAGGGCGATCCTACGAGCAGTACTTC.

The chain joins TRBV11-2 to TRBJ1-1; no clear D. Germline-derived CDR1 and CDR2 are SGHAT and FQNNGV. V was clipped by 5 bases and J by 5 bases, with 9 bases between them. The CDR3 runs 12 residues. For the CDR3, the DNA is TGTGCCAGCAGCATCCTAGGAACTGAAGCTTTCTTT. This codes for CASSILGTEAFF.